These 26 T cell receptor beta chains were sequenced from one sample in a study of control samples from healthy donors and cancer patients. The method was immunoSEQ multiplex PCR; TCRdb's version includes in-frame clones alone and lacks a portion of them. Of over 85,000 clones listed, about 92% are singletons. Sequenced sample: blood. All receptors derive from a woman younger than 30 in good health.

J is TRBJ1-2 and V is TRBV6-1; 9 bases map to TRBD1. The V and J ends lost 4 bases and 6 bases, in that order; junction bases with no gene match: 15. The CDR3 sequence is 17 residues long. Germline CDR1 and CDR2: MNHNS and SASEGT. CDR3 nucleotide sequence: TGTGCCAGCAGTGTTACGTTACCCGGGACAGGGAAGGATGGCTACACCTTC. This sequence encodes CASSVTLPGTGKDGYTF.

This chain connects TRBV7-6 to TRBJ2-3; either TRBD1 or TRBD2 may fit D (5 bases each). Germline assignment: CDR1 SGHVS and CDR2 FNYEAQ. The CDR3 is made up of 15 amino acids. Deletions cut 2 bases from V and 0 bases from J, with 9 bases between. CDR3 residues: CASSLFGASTDTQYF. The CDR3 nucleotides read TGTGCCAGCAGCTTATTCGGGGCGAGCACAGATACGCAGTATTTT.

The chain is built from TRBV5-5 and TRBJ2-7; 7 positions agree with TRBD1. The CDR3 consists of 17 residues. The ends lost 4 bases at V and 0 bases at J; junction bases unmatched: 13. Germline assignment: CDR1 SGHKS and CDR2 YYEKEE (reference sequence). The CDR3 sequence: CASSQTYGTVTSYEQYF. CDR3 DNA sequence: TGTGCCAGCAGCCAAACTTACGGGACAGTTACCTCCTACGAGCAGTACTTC.

The chain combines TRBV18 with TRBJ2-5; maybe TRBD1 (5 bases). V was cut by 0 bases and J by 5 bases, with 10 bases left in between. In germline, CDR1 is KGHSH, CDR2 LQKENI. CDR3 size: 14 residues. CDR3 sequence: CASSPPPGLETQYF. CDR3 coding DNA: TGTGCCAGCTCACCACCCCCAGGGTTGGAGACCCAGTACTTC.

The chain combines TRBV10-1 with TRBJ1-1; D possibly corresponds to TRBD1 (6 bases). Germline V lookup: CDR1 WNHNN, CDR2 SYGVQD (reference sequence). CDR3 length: 14 residues. V was trimmed by 5 bases and J by 1 base, leaving 11 bases between them. CDR3 sequence (DNA): TGCGCCAGCAGTCAGGACAGAAGGAACACTGAAGCTTTCTTT. Translating it yields CASSQDRRNTEAFF.

This chain links TRBV6-5 with TRBJ1-1; D unclear. Germline V CDR1 and CDR2: MNHEY, SVGAGI. CDR3 length: 11 residues. V was pared by 10 bases and J by 4 bases, with 10 bases between. CDR3 sequence reads: CATWRPTEAFF. The CDR3 DNA follows: TGTGCCACCTGGAGACCCACTGAAGCTTTCTTT.

The CDR3 region is CATSVAKGDSTDTQYF. CDR3 bases: TGTGCCACCAGTGTGGCCAAGGGTGATAGCACAGATACGCAGTATTTT. The chain links TRBV24-1 to TRBJ2-3; D is unclear. Germline V gives CDR1 KGHDR, CDR2 SFDVKD. V was trimmed by 5 bases and J by 0 bases, leaving 14 bases between them. This CDR3 region has 16 residues.

The chain carries TRBV7-9 and TRBJ2-7; D is unclear. V lost 1 base and J lost 9, with 19 bases in between. Germline CDR1 SEHNR, CDR2 FQNEAQ (reference sequence). The length of the CDR3 is 15 residues. The CDR3 DNA is TGTGCCAGCAGCTTAGATTTCAGGCCACCCGATGGGCAGTACTTC. Residues: CASSLDFRPPDGQYF. Looking up the rest from reference TRBV7-9 and TRBJ2-7 gives the full variable domain: DTGVSQNPRHKITKRGQNVTFRCDPISEHNRLYWYRQTLGQGPEFLTYFQNEAQLEKSRLLSDRFSAERPKGSFSTLEIQRTEQGDSAMYLCASSLDFRPPDGQYFGPGTRLTVT.

This CDR3 is CASSHFADTQYF. In DNA, the CDR3 is TGTGCCAGCAGTCACTTCGCAGATACGCAGTATTTT. The chain joins TRBV5-4 to TRBJ2-3; D is uncertain. The CDR3 runs 12 residues. In germline, CDR1 is SGHNT, CDR2 YYREEE (reference sequence). Trimming removed 5 bases at V and 4 bases at J, with 8 bases between.

The V and J genes are TRBV6-1 and TRBJ1-5; D is perhaps TRBD1 (5 bases). CDR1 MNHNS and CDR2 SASEGT come from the germline V gene. The CDR3 runs to 13 residues. V was cut by 3 bases and J by 6 bases, with 9 bases left in between. The CDR3 nucleotides are TGTGCCAGCAGTGACGGCAGGGCTCAGCCCCAGCATTTT. Its translation: CASSDGRAQPQHF.

The chain uses TRBV7-3 and TRBJ2-1; TRBD2 agrees at 10 bases. Germline CDR1 reads SGHTA; CDR2 reads FQGTGA. With V trimmed by 0 bases and J by 6 bases, 8 bases remained unmatched. This CDR3 contains 17 residues. The CDR3 loop is CASSLTKGLAKGNEQFF. The DNA for the CDR3 is TGTGCCAGCAGCTTAACGAAGGGACTAGCGAAGGGCAATGAGCAGTTCTTC.

The chain recombines TRBV5-1 with TRBJ1-2, with 7 bases lining up with TRBD1. The CDR3 runs to 15 residues. The germline CDR1 and CDR2 sequences are SGHRS and YFSETQ. With 0 bases clipped from V and 9 bases from J, the junction kept 11 bases outside the gene matches. The CDR3 DNA is TGCGCCAGCAGCTTGGACAAGGGGGCGTATTCCCGCTACACCTTC. Translating it yields CASSLDKGAYSRYTF.

V gene TRBV7-3 combines with J gene TRBJ2-5; tentative D call: TRBD2 (7 bases). Trimming removed 5 bases at V and 4 bases at J, with 20 bases between. The germline gives CDR1 SGHTA, CDR2 FQGTGA. The CDR3 spans 16 residues. Here the CDR3 reads CASSPGTHGGAETQYF. DNA of the CDR3: TGTGCCAGCAGCCCAGGGACGCATGGGGGGGCAGAGACCCAGTACTTC. The complete variable domain, with remaining parts taken from reference TRBV7-3 and TRBJ2-5, reads GAGVSQTPSNKVTEKGKYVELRCDPISGHTALYWYRQSLGQGPEFLIYFQGTGAADDSGLPNDRFFAVRPEGSVSTLKIQRTERGDSAVYLCASSPGTHGGAETQYFGPGTRLLVL.

This chain links TRBV10-1 with TRBJ1-3; D perhaps matches TRBD1 (5 bases). CDR1 and CDR2 from the germline V gene are WNHNN and SYGVQD (reference sequence). V was pared by 2 bases and J by 3 bases, with 11 bases between. This CDR3 has 15 residues. The CDR3 loop reads CASSEGGFGGNTIYF. The CDR3 DNA is TGCGCCAGCAGTGAGGGGGGATTCGGTGGAAACACCATATATTTT.

The chain employs TRBV7-2 and TRBJ2-1; TRBD2 aligns across 8 bases. The CDR3 has 15 residues. With V trimmed by 2 bases and J by 1 base, 1 base remained unmatched. CDR1 and CDR2 from the germline V gene are SGHTA and FQGNSA. CDR3 in DNA: TGTGCCAGCAGCTTAAGCGGGGGATCCTACAATGAGCAGTTCTTC. It yields the protein CASSLSGGSYNEQFF.

V and J are TRBV28 and TRBJ1-2, with a weak D call TRBD1 (6 bases). Germline V gene data show CDR1 as MDHEN and CDR2 as SYDVKM. The CDR3 consists of 13 residues. V dropped 3 bases and J dropped 8 bases, with 13 bases sitting between them. The CDR3: CASSFGGGTGYTF. The CDR3 coding sequence is TGTGCCAGCAGTTTTGGGGGCGGAACGGGCTACACCTTC.

The chain has TRBV24-1 and TRBJ2-3, with TRBD1 as a possible D gene (5 bases). The germline CDR1 and CDR2 sequences are KGHDR and SFDVKD. Between the trimmed V and J ends, which lost 5 bases and 4 bases, there was a span of 12 bases. The CDR3 sequence is 14 residues long. The CDR3 is CATSAARAPDTQYF. In DNA form, the CDR3 reads TGTGCCACCAGTGCCGCCAGGGCCCCAGATACGCAGTATTTT.

The chain couples TRBV6-5 to TRBJ2-3; 9 bases fit TRBD2. Germline CDR1 and CDR2: MNHEY and SVGAGI. This CDR3 is built from 16 residues. Trimming removed 2 bases from V and 2 bases from J; junction bases left unmatched: 5. The CDR3 protein is CASSYDGTSFTDTQYF. The CDR3 DNA reads as TGTGCCAGCAGTTACGATGGGACTAGCTTCACAGATACGCAGTATTTT.

This chain uses TRBV14 with TRBJ1-4; D ambiguous. The CDR3 length is 14 residues. Trimming removed 4 bases at V and 7 bases at J, with 13 bases between. Germline V gene lookup returns CDR1 SGHDN and CDR2 FVKESK. CDR3: CASSPIAGFEKLFF. CDR3 nucleotides: TGTGCCAGCAGCCCAATTGCGGGGTTTGAAAAACTGTTTTTT.

This chain joins TRBV5-4 and TRBJ2-1; 10 positions match TRBD2. The germline V gene encodes CDR1 SGHNT and CDR2 YYREEE (reference sequence). With 3 bases clipped from V and 5 bases from J, the junction kept 5 bases outside the gene matches. This CDR3 comprises 15 residues. CDR3 sequence: CASSSGLAADNEQFF. The CDR3, as DNA: TGTGCCAGCAGCTCCGGACTAGCGGCCGACAATGAGCAGTTCTTC.

This sequence joins TRBV6-2 or TRBV6-3 and TRBJ2-2; 7 nucleotides line up with TRBD2. The junction had 0 bases not matched to a gene; V was cut back by 2 bases and J by 3 bases. The germline V gene has CDR1 MNHEY and CDR2 SVGEGT. The CDR3 spans 14 residues. CDR3 protein: CASSYTSDTGELFF. CDR3 DNA sequence: TGTGCCAGCAGTTACACTAGCGACACCGGGGAGCTGTTTTTT.

As DNA, the CDR3 is TGTGCCACCAGTGATCTGCTGGAGGGCCCCCACAATGAGCAGTTCTTC. Its translation: CATSDLLEGPHNEQFF. V gene TRBV24-1 combines with J gene TRBJ2-1, with a possible D match to TRBD2 (6 bases). V was cut by 3 bases and J by 5 bases, with 16 bases left in between. This CDR3 is 16 amino acids long. CDR1 is KGHDR, CDR2 SFDVKD, per germline.

This sequence joins TRBV6-6 and TRBJ1-2; no clear D. This CDR3 spans 14 amino acids. The germline CDR1 and CDR2 sequences are MNHNY and SVGAGI (reference sequence). V lost 5 bases to trimming and J lost 1 base, with 11 bases between them. CDR3 in DNA: TGTGCCAGCAGTAAGACATCGGGTAACTATGGCTACACCTTC. It specifies CASSKTSGNYGYTF.

The chain couples TRBV6-2 or TRBV6-3 to TRBJ1-6; D call uncertain. V was shortened by 2 bases and J by 5 bases, with 7 bases between the two germline ends. The CDR3 has 14 amino acids. Germline loops: CDR1 MNHEY, CDR2 SVGEGT. The CDR3 loop reads CASSYEYHNSPLHF. CDR3 DNA sequence: TGTGCCAGCAGTTACGAGTACCATAATTCACCCCTCCACTTT.

V is TRBV5-1 and J is TRBJ2-1, with 11 bases fitting TRBD2. V shed 4 bases and J 12 bases; nucleotides not matched to a gene: 15. CDR3 length equals 16 residues. In germline, CDR1 is SGHRS, CDR2 YFSETQ. The CDR3 DNA reads as TGCGCCAGCAGCGAAACCGGGACTAGCGGTACCCGGCGGCAGTTCTTC. Its protein product is CASSETGTSGTRRQFF.

This rearrangement joins TRBV7-6 to TRBJ2-7, with a tentative D call TRBD1 (6 bases). Trimming cost V 4 bases and J 7 bases, with 20 bases left between them. The CDR3 has 15 residues. The V gene's germline CDR1 is SGHVS and CDR2 FNYEAQ. CDR3 in DNA: TGTGCCAGCAGCTCGGCGGCTACGCCCAGGGGTGAGCAGTACTTC. It encodes CASSSAATPRGEQYF.